This TCR beta chain stems from a study of blood T cell repertoires in COVID-19. Enrolled through a virtual design, the participants were between roughly 18 and 100 years of age and came from under 30 US areas. Assignments of participants to cohorts depended upon their own reported clinical history. Shortly before study entry, within 2 weeks, exposed participants had met a COVID-19 case. As processed by the authors: Scientists estimated how many nucleated cells there were by amplifying reference gene primers. Sequencing used immunoSEQ multiplex PCR; TCRdb keeps in-frame clones, though not all of them. The V and J calls and clone size are taken from that table; D and trimming were inferred from the DNA. In the table there are a few hundred thousand clones, approximately 93% of which are singletons. On this clone: The junction does not match germline at one end; this may be a read error.

The clonotype comes from a woman aged 35 to 49 who had been exposed to COVID-19. Sequenced input: PBMCs or T cells enriched from blood (not recorded which).

CDR3: CASSLGVSGNTIYF. The CDR3 DNA is TGTGCCAGCAGCCTAGGCGTCTCTGGAAACACCATATATTTT. The chain is built from TRBV13 and TRBJ1-3; D unclear. The CDR3 has 14 amino acids. Germline CDR1 is PRHDT and CDR2 is FYEKMQ (reference sequence).